A single sample gave rise to the 12 T cell receptor beta chains below, sequenced in a study of glioma-infiltrating T cells. Using RNA template, CDR3s of TCR alpha and beta were amplified with iRepertoire arm-PCR. TCRdb reprocessed the multiplex PCR reads with MiXCR, giving one entry per CDR3 protein. The repertoire holds 35,000 to 45,000 distinct CDR3 sequences, with around 22% as singletons. The specimen was glioma tissue, nonneoplastic brain tissue, or PBMCs (not recorded which). Receptors were obtained from a human donor with low-grade glioma or glioblastoma, undergoing nonglioma brain surgery, or in good health (not recorded which).

There are many counts of this clonotype. The chain links TRBV11-2 to TRBJ2-7; D is unresolved. This CDR3 is 10 amino acids long. Germline CDR1 SGHAT, CDR2 FQNNGV. Trimming stripped 4 bases from V and 2 bases from J, with 0 bases between. CDR3 in amino acids: CASSSYEQYF. As DNA, the CDR3 is TGTGCCAGCAGCTCCTACGAGCAGTACTTC.

The V gene is TRBV4-1, the J gene TRBJ2-5, with unresolved D. Trimming took 1 base from V and 5 from J, leaving 8 bases between them. Germline CDR1 reads MGHRA; CDR2 reads YSYEKL. This CDR3 contains 13 residues. CDR3 sequence: CASSQARSETQYF. CDR3 bases: TGCGCCAGCAGCCAAGCCAGGAGCGAGACCCAGTACTTC.

This clonotype was seen repeatedly, ten times or more. The chain uses TRBV5-4 and TRBJ1-1; the D is unclear. The CDR3 extends over 14 amino acids. The V and J ends lost 0 bases and 4 bases respectively, with 10 bases between them. Germline V gene data show CDR1 as SGHNT and CDR2 as YYREEE (reference sequence). The CDR3 loop is CASSLGEVSTEAFF. DNA of the CDR3: TGTGCCAGCAGCTTGGGTGAAGTGAGCACTGAAGCTTTCTTT.

Many counts were recorded for this clonotype. V and J are TRBV2 and TRBJ2-1; no reliable D call. The CDR3 totals 12 residues. Looked up from germline, CDR1 is SNHLY and CDR2 is FYNNEI. Trimming left V 7 bases short and J 9 bases short, with 13 bases between. The CDR3 DNA sequence: TGTGCCAGCAAGGGCCGGGCATTTGAGCAGTTCTTC. Its translation is CASKGRAFEQFF.

This clonotype was detected many times. This chain links TRBV12-3 or TRBV12-4 with TRBJ1-1, with a tentative D call TRBD1 (6 bases). The V gene lost 8 bases and the J gene lost 10 bases, with 17 bases spanning the gap. The CDR3 contains 12 residues. The CDR3 protein is CASQDSQGSAFF. The CDR3 DNA reads as TGTGCCAGCCAGGATTCACAGGGATCAGCTTTCTTT.

This clonotype was recorded at least ten times. The V gene is TRBV4-1, the J gene TRBJ1-5, with a possible D match to TRBD1 (5 bases). CDR3 length: 15 residues. Germline CDR1 MGHRA, CDR2 YSYEKL. V was trimmed by 1 base and J by 5 bases, leaving 12 bases between them. The CDR3 reads CASSQASREDQPQHF. Here the CDR3 DNA reads TGCGCCAGCAGCCAAGCCTCCAGGGAAGATCAGCCCCAGCATTTT.

This clonotype was recorded at least ten times. The chain employs TRBV7-2 and TRBJ1-2; perhaps TRBD1 as D (6 bases). The CDR3 totals 14 residues. The V end was cut by 1 base, the J end by 6 bases, with 12 bases between. Germline V CDR1 and CDR2: SGHTA, FQGNSA. CDR3 sequence (DNA): TGTGCCAGCAGCTTAGAACGGGGGCTACATGGCTACACCTTC. Amino acid sequence: CASSLERGLHGYTF.

This clonotype has ten or more counts. V gene TRBV19 combines with J gene TRBJ1-5; 8 bases map to TRBD1. In germline, CDR1 is LNHDA, CDR2 SQIVND (reference sequence). Trimming at V came to 10 bases and at J to 3 bases, leaving 11 bases not matched to a gene. The CDR3 loop spans 15 amino acids. DNA for the CDR3: TGTGCCACCGAGGTGGGACAGGACTTCAATCAGCCCCAGCATTTT. This encodes CATEVGQDFNQPQHF. The full variable domain, with the rest looked up from reference TRBV19 and TRBJ1-5, is DGGITQSPKYLFRKEGQNVTLSCEQNLNHDAMYWYRQDPGQGLRLIYYSQIVNDFQKGDIAEGYSVSREKKESFPLTVTSAQKNPTAFYLCATEVGQDFNQPQHFGDGTRLSIL.

This clonotype was picked up many times. This rearrangement joins TRBV28 to TRBJ2-7; 7 bases match TRBD1. J was trimmed by 7 bases and V by 6 bases; bases with no gene match: 12. CDR1 is MDHEN, CDR2 SYDVKM, per germline. This CDR3 region has 14 residues. The CDR3 protein is CASRPGQSAEEQYV. The CDR3 region has the DNA TGTGCCAGCAGACCGGGACAGAGCGCTGAAGAGCAGTACGTC.

The V call is TRBV11-1, the J call TRBJ2-7, with D unclear. Germline values: CDR1 SGHAT, CDR2 FQDESV (reference sequence). This CDR3 has 12 residues. The CDR3 sequence is CVSSWERGEQYV. The CDR3 nucleotides are TGTGTTAGCAGCTGGGAACGCGGCGAGCAGTACGTC.

This clonotype was picked up many times. The chain has TRBV28 and TRBJ1-6, with D uncertain. Trimming removed 5 bases at V and 8 bases at J, with 7 bases between. The CDR3 covers 12 residues. From germline, CDR1 is MDHEN and CDR2 SYDVKM. The DNA for the CDR3 is TGTGCCAGCAGTCTAAAGGATTCACCCCTCCACTTT. As protein: CASSLKDSPLHF.

There are many counts of this clonotype. The gene calls are TRBV7-3 and TRBJ2-1; D may be TRBD1 (6 bases). The CDR3 contains 14 residues. In germline, CDR1 is SGHTA, CDR2 FQGTGA. V was clipped by 2 bases and J by 5 bases, with 10 bases between them. The CDR3 loop is CASSLQGTHNEQFF. CDR3 DNA: TGTGCCAGCAGCTTACAGGGGACGCACAATGAGCAGTTCTTC.